Sequencing of this T cell receptor beta chain was carried out in a study of blood T cell repertoires in COVID-19. Original processing methods: Counts of nucleated cells, estimated from reference gene primer amplification, were obtained. Sequenced by immunoSEQ multiplex PCR; TCRdb stores in-frame clones only, minus some. V and J calls and clone size follow that table, whereas D and trimming were derived from the DNA. Seen here are roughly 120,000 clones, roughly nine tenths observed once, and the top ten hold over 3.5%. This clone has only one observation. Germline V gives CDR1 MNHEY, CDR2 SVGEGT. The V end was cut by 4 bases, the J end by 4 bases, with 14 bases between. This CDR3 comprises 15 residues.

This TCR was sampled from a man aged 45-60 years with active COVID-19. The source material was peripheral blood. V is TRBV6-2 or TRBV6-3 and J is TRBJ2-1; D might be TRBD2 (5 bases). The CDR3 nucleotides are TGTGCCAGCAGTTTGACTACGCTTCCTTACAATGAGCAGTTCTTC. As protein: CASSLTTLPYNEQFF.